Presented here are 25 T cell receptor beta chains from one specimen sequenced in a study of T cell repertoires in cytomegalovirus infection. The antigens these receptors bind are not known. MiXCR, run by TCRdb on the reads, gives a single entry per CDR3 protein. The sample includes approximately 24,000 distinct CDR3 sequences, approximately 24% of them seen just once. The specimen was CD8+ T cells from cultured PBMCs, collected from culture after CMV antigen stimulation. These receptors were taken from a human donor in good health (CMV status not recorded). Some clones in this sample may be carry-over from other donors' samples.

The chain joins TRBV6-6 to TRBJ2-7, with TRBD1 matching over 9 bases. The CDR3 has 15 residues. Germline CDR1 reads MNHNY; CDR2 reads SVGAGI (reference sequence). V was pared by 7 bases and J by 0 bases, with 7 bases of the junction left unmatched. CDR3 protein: CASIAGQGSSYEQYF. CDR3 DNA: TGTGCCAGCATCGCCGGACAGGGGAGCTCCTACGAGCAGTACTTC.

The chain employs TRBV7-3 and TRBJ2-1; TRBD2 matches at 8 bases. J lost 3 bases, V lost 5 bases, and 3 bases had no gene match. From germline, CDR1 is SGHTA and CDR2 FQGTGA. The CDR3 sequence is 14 residues long. The CDR3 region is CASSPSGSYNEQFF. The CDR3 DNA reads as TGTGCCAGCAGCCCAAGCGGGAGCTACAATGAGCAGTTCTTC.

The sample holds many counts of this clonotype. V and J are TRBV7-6 and TRBJ1-1; D remains unclear. Between the trimmed V and J ends, which lost 2 bases and 3 bases, there was a span of 13 bases. CDR1 is SGHVS and CDR2 is FNYEAQ in the germline V gene. This CDR3 region has 15 residues. The CDR3: CASSLNSIPDTEAFF. CDR3 nucleotide sequence: TGTGCCAGCAGCTTAAATTCGATCCCGGACACTGAAGCTTTCTTT. The variable domain in full, completed from reference TRBV7-6 and TRBJ1-1, reads GAGVSQSPRYKVTKRGQDVALRCDPISGHVSLYWYRQALGQGPEFLTYFNYEAQQDKSGLPNDRFSAERPEGSISTLTIQRTEQRDSAMYRCASSLNSIPDTEAFFGQGTRLTVV.

This clonotype appeared many times. The rearrangement links TRBV20-1 to TRBJ2-3; TRBD2 aligns across 8 bases. The CDR3 has 17 amino acids. Germline loops: CDR1 DFQATT, CDR2 SNEGSKA (reference sequence). V shed 0 bases, J shed 2 bases, and the junction held 10 bases outside the gene matches. CDR3 sequence reads: CSARDSRGGRTTDTQYF. The DNA of the CDR3 is TGCAGTGCTAGAGATTCACGGGGGGGCAGAACCACAGATACGCAGTATTTT.

This clonotype showed up many times. The chain employs TRBV9 and TRBJ2-1; the D gene is possibly TRBD1 (6 bases). Germline V gene sequence: CDR1 SGDLS, CDR2 YYNGEE. V was cut by 3 bases and J by 7 bases, with 20 bases left in between. The CDR3 is made up of 16 amino acids. The CDR3 spells CASSGSSQGILNEQFF. DNA for the CDR3: TGTGCCAGCAGCGGATCTTCGCAGGGGATCTTGAATGAGCAGTTCTTC.

This clonotype was picked up a small number of times. The CDR3 DNA sequence: TGTGCCAGCCTGCTGGGACAGGGGTTCCCCTACAATGAGCAGTTCTTC. It translates to CASLLGQGFPYNEQFF. The chain combines TRBV6-1 with TRBJ2-1; the match to TRBD1 covers 10 bases. The CDR3 contains 16 residues. Germline V CDR1 and CDR2: MNHNS, SASEGT. The J segment lost 2 bases and the V segment lost 8 bases, leaving 9 bases of the junction unmatched.

This clonotype was seen repeatedly, ten times or more. V and J are TRBV7-9 and TRBJ2-6; 9 bases align to TRBD1. The germline V gene encodes CDR1 SEHNR and CDR2 FQNEAQ (reference sequence). The V gene end was trimmed by 4 bases and the J gene end by 4 bases; junction bases not matched to a gene: 14. The CDR3 loop spans 19 amino acids. CDR3 bases: TGTGCCAGCAGCTCGACAGGGGGGTATGAGAAGTACGGGGCCAACGTCCTGACTTTC. Translation: CASSSTGGYEKYGANVLTF.

The V and J genes are TRBV12-3 or TRBV12-4 and TRBJ2-3, with D unresolved. The CDR3 extends over 15 amino acids. Trimming removed 1 base at V and 0 bases at J, with 8 bases between. DNA for the CDR3: TGTGCCAGCAGTTTAGGGCCATTTAGCACAGATACGCAGTATTTT. Its translation: CASSLGPFSTDTQYF.

This clonotype was detected a few times. The rearrangement links TRBV10-3 to TRBJ2-5; 11 nucleotides line up with TRBD1. After removal of 3 bases from V and 1 base from J, the junction contained 4 bases not matched to a gene. Germline lookup yields CDR1 ENHRY and CDR2 SYGVKD. The CDR3 totals 16 residues. The DNA of the CDR3 is TGTGCCATCAGTGAAGGGACAGGGGGACTCCAAGAGACCCAGTACTTC. This codes for CAISEGTGGLQETQYF.

This clonotype showed up just a few times. The rearrangement uses TRBV6-2 or TRBV6-3 and TRBJ2-7, with TRBD1 matching 10 bases. The CDR3 extends over 14 amino acids. The trim removed 5 bases at V and 3 bases at J, leaving 4 bases unmatched. Germline V CDR1 and CDR2: MNHEY, SVGEGT. This CDR3 is CASSPGQGDYEQYF. As DNA, the CDR3 is TGTGCCAGCAGTCCCGGACAGGGGGACTACGAGCAGTACTTC.

This clonotype was detected a few times. This CDR3 is CASSDTGGRNLRVYTEAFF. CDR3 in DNA: TGTGCCAGCAGTGATACGGGAGGAAGGAATCTTAGAGTGTACACTGAAGCTTTCTTT. This chain uses TRBV25-1 with TRBJ1-1, with D uncertain. Germline V gene sequence: CDR1 MGHDK, CDR2 SYGVNS. V was cut by 3 bases and J by 3 bases, with 26 bases left in between. The CDR3 spans 19 residues.

This sequence joins TRBV6-1 and TRBJ2-5; no definite D call. The CDR3 sequence is 13 residues long. V was trimmed by 5 bases and J by 3 bases, leaving 10 bases between them. Looked up from germline, CDR1 is MNHNS and CDR2 is SASEGT. CDR3 in amino acids: CASSPLRKETQYF. The CDR3 DNA is TGTGCCAGCAGTCCCCTTAGAAAAGAGACCCAGTACTTC.

This clonotype was seen many times. The J gene is TRBJ1-2, the V gene TRBV4-1, with D possibly being TRBD1 (5 bases). Trimming took off 5 bases at V and 5 bases at J, with 15 bases between the two ends. The germline gives CDR1 MGHRA, CDR2 YSYEKL. This CDR3 has 14 residues. The CDR3 DNA is TGCGCCAGCAGCAGTCCGGGACGGACTTATGGCTACACCTTC. Residues: CASSSPGRTYGYTF.

The chain has TRBV28 and TRBJ1-6; 9 bases are a match to TRBD1. V trimming: 4 bases; J trimming: 9 bases; junction bases outside the gene matches: 7. CDR3 length equals 15 residues. CDR1 is MDHEN and CDR2 is SYDVKM in the germline V gene. The CDR3 protein is CASSSTGGLGSPLHF. As DNA, the CDR3 is TGTGCCAGCAGTTCGACAGGGGGGTTGGGTTCACCCCTCCACTTT.

The rearrangement joins TRBV20-1 to TRBJ1-2; D is unresolved. The V and J ends lost 6 bases and 2 bases respectively, with 10 bases between them. CDR3 length: 12 amino acids. The germline V gene has CDR1 DFQATT and CDR2 SNEGSKA (reference sequence). CDR3 bases: TGCAGTGCCGCCCCAGAAAACTATGGCTACACCTTC. Protein: CSAAPENYGYTF.

The gene calls are TRBV27 and TRBJ1-5, with TRBD1 matching over 8 bases. CDR1 is MNHEY, CDR2 SMNVEV, per germline (reference sequence). The junction had 3 bases not matched to a gene; V was cut back by 5 bases and J by 6 bases. This CDR3 region has 13 residues. CDR3 DNA sequence: TGTGCCAGCAGTCAGGGGGCTTTTCAGCCCCAGCATTTT. Amino acids: CASSQGAFQPQHF.

This clonotype turned up a few times. The chain couples TRBV6-1 to TRBJ2-2; D call uncertain. The germline CDR1 and CDR2 sequences are MNHNS and SASEGT. CDR3 length: 13 amino acids. Trimming removed 3 bases from V and 2 bases from J, with 4 bases in between. The CDR3 sequence is CASSDTNTGELFF. DNA of the CDR3: TGTGCCAGCAGTGACACTAACACCGGGGAGCTGTTTTTT.

V gene TRBV6-2 or TRBV6-3 combines with J gene TRBJ1-5, with D perhaps matching TRBD1 (5 bases). CDR1 and CDR2 from the germline V gene are MNHEY and SVGEGT. The CDR3 is 15 amino acids. Trimming cost V 6 bases and J 3 bases, with 15 bases left between them. CDR3 sequence: CASSRLGGNNQPQHF. The DNA of the CDR3 is TGTGCCAGCAGCCGACTTGGGGGAAACAATCAGCCCCAGCATTTT.

This clonotype has at least ten counts. The chain has TRBV7-8 and TRBJ2-1; D unclear. This CDR3 has 17 residues. CDR1 is SGHVS, CDR2 FQNEAQ, per germline. V was cut by 6 bases and J by 0 bases, with 18 bases left in between. The CDR3 DNA reads TGTGCCAGCAGAGTAAGAGGCGGTGTAAGCTCCTACAATGAGCAGTTCTTC. Its translation is CASRVRGGVSSYNEQFF.

A remark on this clonotype: A clone one base away is much larger, so this may be a read error. Since no conserved phenylalanine or tryptophan closes the CDR3, a read error is the likely cause. The V and J genes are TRBV28 and TRBJ2-7, with TRBD1 matching over 8 bases. V shed 6 bases, J shed 7 bases, and the junction held 11 bases outside the gene matches. Germline CDR1 is MDHEN and CDR2 is SYDVKM. This CDR3 contains 14 residues. The CDR3 coding sequence is TGTGCCAGCAGAGAGGCAGGGGGCGCGGATGAGCAGTACTAC. Translating gives CASREAGGADEQYY.

The rearrangement uses TRBV19 and TRBJ2-1; TRBD2 matches 9 bases. The CDR3 covers 14 residues. In germline, CDR1 is LNHDA, CDR2 SQIVND (reference sequence). V gave up 6 bases and J gave up 9 bases; unmatched junction bases: 9. The CDR3 is CASRPGGGGSEQFF. The CDR3 DNA reads TGTGCCAGTAGACCGGGCGGGGGGGGAAGTGAGCAGTTCTTC.

This clonotype was counted only a few times. The chain recombines TRBV7-3 with TRBJ2-5, with 7 bases fitting TRBD2. CDR1 SGHTA and CDR2 FQGTGA come from the germline V gene. This CDR3 region has 15 residues. J was trimmed by 5 bases and V by 1 base; bases with no gene match: 7. CDR3 sequence (DNA): TGTGCCAGCAGCTTAAACGGGTTGGGGGGGGAGACCCAGTACTTC. Translated: CASSLNGLGGETQYF.

Ten or more counts support this clonotype. The chain combines TRBV12-3 or TRBV12-4 with TRBJ2-1, with a possible D match to TRBD2 (7 bases). The CDR3 sequence is 16 residues long. The germline V and J ends were trimmed by 3 bases and 6 bases, with 18 bases remaining between them. CDR3 in amino acids: CASSFRLGGPINEQFF. CDR3 DNA: TGTGCCAGCAGTTTTCGGTTGGGGGGGCCCATCAATGAGCAGTTCTTC.

This clonotype was seen a handful of times. CDR3: CASRPLRGGFTGELFF. For the CDR3, the DNA is TGTGCCAGCAGACCCCTGCGGGGGGGTTTCACCGGGGAGCTGTTTTTT. V is TRBV2 and J is TRBJ2-2; 9 nucleotides line up with TRBD2. This CDR3 comprises 16 residues. The germline V gene encodes CDR1 SNHLY and CDR2 FYNNEI. With V trimmed by 6 bases and J by 4 bases, 9 bases remained unmatched.

V is TRBV6-2 or TRBV6-3 and J is TRBJ2-2; D is uncertain. The CDR3 extends over 14 amino acids. V lost 5 bases to trimming and J lost 4 bases, with 11 bases between them. The germline V gene has CDR1 MNHEY and CDR2 SVGEGT. CDR3 loop: CASSTSASTGELFF. The CDR3 DNA sequence: TGTGCCAGCAGTACAAGCGCCTCCACCGGGGAGCTGTTTTTT.